This T cell receptor (beta chain) derives from a study of blood T cell repertoires in COVID-19. Study-wide background: Nucleic acid was either cDNA or gDNA, and it came from T cells, B-cell-depleted T cells, or PBMCs.

V lost 6 bases to trimming and J lost 2 bases; unmatched junction nucleotides: 7. This CDR3 region has 14 residues. Germline CDR1 is MNHNY and CDR2 is SVGAGI (reference sequence). This table comes from immunoSEQ multiplex PCR, and its TCRdb copy is limited to in-frame clones, with some not included. The profile shows fewer than 200,000 clones, less than 85% of them singletons. Seattle's enrolled individuals joined amid active infection and were then monitored longitudinally. In its sample, this clone was seen a few times. The J gene is TRBJ2-7, the V gene TRBV6-6; 7 bases match TRBD2. The sample consisted of peripheral blood. This receptor was identified in a woman aged 55 to 70 with COVID-19, enrolled during active disease. The CDR3 DNA follows: TGTGCCAGCAGAAAACGGGAGGACCCCTACGAGCAGTACTTC. The encoded protein is CASRKREDPYEQYF.